A single TCR beta chain is shown here with its context. TCRdb keeps only in-frame clones here, not all; method: immunoSEQ multiplex PCR. The sample lists about 300,000 clones, roughly 86% occurring once. This entry belongs to a study of blood T cell repertoires in COVID-19. Study-wide background: Sources were T cells, B-cell-depleted T cells, or PBMCs; the material itself was cDNA or gDNA.

Trimming cost V 5 bases and J 5 bases, with 15 bases left between them. Germline V CDR1 and CDR2: SEHNR, FQNEAQ (reference sequence). There are 14 residues in the CDR3. Seattle enrolled patients during active infection and tracked them longitudinally. Input material: peripheral blood. This rearrangement joins TRBV7-9 to TRBJ1-2; a weak D match, TRBD1 (6 bases). The clonotype was recovered from a woman in her 30s with COVID-19, enrolled during active disease. Here the CDR3 reads CASSPLGTPYGYTF. For the CDR3, the DNA is TGTGCCAGCAGCCCCCTTGGGACACCTTATGGCTACACCTTC. The full variable domain, its missing parts supplied by reference TRBV7-9 and TRBJ1-2, is DTGVSQNPRHKITKRGQNVTFRCDPISEHNRLYWYRQTLGQGPEFLTYFQNEAQLEKSRLLSDRFSAERPKGSFSTLEIQRTEQGDSAMYLCASSPLGTPYGYTFGSGTRLTVV.